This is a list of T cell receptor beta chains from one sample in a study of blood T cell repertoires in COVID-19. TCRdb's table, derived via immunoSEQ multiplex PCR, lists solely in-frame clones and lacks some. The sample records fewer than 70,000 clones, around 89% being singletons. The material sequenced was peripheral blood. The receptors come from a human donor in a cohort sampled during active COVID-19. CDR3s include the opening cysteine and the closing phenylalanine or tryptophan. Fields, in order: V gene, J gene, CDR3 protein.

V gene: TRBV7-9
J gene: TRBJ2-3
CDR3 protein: CASSFGWGGRTDTQYF

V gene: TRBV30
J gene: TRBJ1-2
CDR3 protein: CAWREGASYGYTF

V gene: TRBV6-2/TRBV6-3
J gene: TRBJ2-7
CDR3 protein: CASSYNVRTVSYEQYF

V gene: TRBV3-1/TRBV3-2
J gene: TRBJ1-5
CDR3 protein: CASSQEIGVGYQPQHF

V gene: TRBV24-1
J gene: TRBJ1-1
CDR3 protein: CATSASGGPNTEAFF

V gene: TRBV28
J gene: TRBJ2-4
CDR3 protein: CASSLVSGIMKNIQYF

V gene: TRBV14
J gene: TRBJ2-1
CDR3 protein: CASSQRQTGKFYNEQFF

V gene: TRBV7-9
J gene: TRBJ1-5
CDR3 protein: CASSLYPGTANQPQHF

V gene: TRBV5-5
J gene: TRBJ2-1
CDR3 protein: CASSSTDRTNEQFF

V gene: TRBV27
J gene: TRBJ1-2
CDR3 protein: CASSFSPGSYRGYTF

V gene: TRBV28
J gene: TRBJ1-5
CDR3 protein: CASSLQGAIQPQHF

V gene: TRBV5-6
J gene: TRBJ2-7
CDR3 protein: CASSLGLAGYGEQYF

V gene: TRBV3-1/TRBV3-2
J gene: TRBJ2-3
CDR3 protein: CASRGGPDTQYF

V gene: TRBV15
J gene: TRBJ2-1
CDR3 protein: CATSRERGDYNEQFF

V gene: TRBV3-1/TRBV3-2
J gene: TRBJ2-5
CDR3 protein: CASSQGTSGRRETQYF

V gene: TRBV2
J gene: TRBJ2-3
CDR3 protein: CASRTSRGGGDTQYF

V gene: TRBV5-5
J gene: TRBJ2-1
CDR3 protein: CASDPGRGYNEQFF

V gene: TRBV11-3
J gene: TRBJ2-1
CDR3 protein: CASSLRGLTPEQFF

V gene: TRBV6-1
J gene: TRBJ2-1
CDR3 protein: CASSDRLAVYNEQFF